This entry features one T cell receptor (beta chain) sequence. Relative to the germline gene, one junction end is altered; a read error may explain this. TCRdb re-called the 5' RACE reads through MiXCR, storing one row per CDR3 protein. The sample consists of a few hundred thousand distinct CDR3 sequences, around 30% of them appearing once. The record originates from a study of identical twins' blood T cells. In the study overall: Around 50 million reads covered roughly 6 alpha-chain and roughly 6 beta-chain libraries.

From germline, CDR1 is SEHNR and CDR2 FQNEAQ (reference sequence). The CDR3 loop spans 15 amino acids. The clonotype comes from a woman aged 18-49 years in good health. The sample was PBMCs. This chain uses TRBV7-9 with TRBJ1-4; D is unclear. This chain's CDR3 is CASNLGLELREKLFF. CDR3 coding DNA: TGTGCCAGCAACTTAGGACTAGAATTGCGGGAAAAACTGTTTTTT.